This T cell receptor (beta chain) was retrieved from a study of a mutant IDH1 vaccine in newly diagnosed glioma. Whole-study context: With temozolomide cycles, or 4-6 weeks after radiotherapy alone, vaccination was started. Patients under treatment included around 60% males and 37.5% females and had a mean age of approximately 44 years. Most patients had radiochemotherapy with temozolomide before enrollment; others had one alone.

A remark on this clone: What it binds is unknown.

The time point here: week 11, during vaccination. The study gave 300 ug of mutant IDH1 20-mer peptide per vaccine dose, with topical imiquimod. Donors had new IDH1-mutant astrocytomas of WHO grade 3 or 4 (ATRX-lost). Germline V lookup: CDR1 MGHRA, CDR2 YSYEKL. The CDR3 length is 16 residues. The ends were cut back, 4 bases at V and 3 bases at J, with 19 bases in the middle. The method was immunoSEQ multiplex PCR; TCRdb's version includes in-frame clones alone and lacks a portion of them. This repertoire shows around 100,000 clones, almost 90% found once; its top ten account for roughly 0.62%. The specimen was PBMCs, collected from a glioma patient whose treatment included an IDH1 peptide vaccine. The chain carries TRBV4-1 and TRBJ2-7; D not resolved. The receptor comes from a woman between 45 and 65 years old with glioma. This CDR3 is CASSLGPPVGHYEQYF. The DNA of the CDR3 is TGCGCCAGCAGCCTCGGGCCGCCGGTGGGCCACTACGAGCAGTACTTC.